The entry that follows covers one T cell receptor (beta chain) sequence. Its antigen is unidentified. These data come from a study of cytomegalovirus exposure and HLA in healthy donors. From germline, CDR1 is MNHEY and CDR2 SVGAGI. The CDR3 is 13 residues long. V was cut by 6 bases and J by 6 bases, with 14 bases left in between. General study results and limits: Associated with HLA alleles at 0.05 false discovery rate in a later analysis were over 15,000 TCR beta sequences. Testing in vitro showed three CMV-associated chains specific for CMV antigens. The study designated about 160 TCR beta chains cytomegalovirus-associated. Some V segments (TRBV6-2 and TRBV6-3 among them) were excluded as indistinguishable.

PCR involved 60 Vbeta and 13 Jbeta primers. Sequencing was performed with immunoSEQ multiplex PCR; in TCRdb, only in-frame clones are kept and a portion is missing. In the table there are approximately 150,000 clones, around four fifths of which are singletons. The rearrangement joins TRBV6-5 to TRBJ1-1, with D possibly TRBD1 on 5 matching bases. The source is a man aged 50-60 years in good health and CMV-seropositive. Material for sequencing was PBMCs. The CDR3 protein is CASRFSRGAEAFF. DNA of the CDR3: TGTGCCAGCAGGTTCTCACGGGGGGCTGAAGCTTTCTTT.